Sequencing of this T cell receptor (beta chain) was carried out in a study of PD-1 blockade in classical Hodgkin lymphoma (dated by TCRdb to 2018 to 2021). Background for the entire study: The study used TCR beta sequencing and CyTOF to define a peripheral blood immune signature of response to PD-1 blockade in classical Hodgkin lymphoma. Paper-wide results and their limitations: Baseline TCR diversity was reported to be lower in newly diagnosed patients than in healthy donors, and even lower in relapsed/refractory patients. The study covered only a single clinical trial cohort, and the causes of the repertoire differences, possibly disease activity or prior therapy, were still not defined.

The time point label, as the study defines it: newly diagnosed, previously untreated cHL patient sample. PBMCs from patients with newly diagnosed, previously untreated classical Hodgkin lymphoma were sequenced as a comparison group for the relapsed/refractory trial patients. Peripheral blood was collected in 8 mL Vacutainer Cell Preparation Tubes, from which PBMCs were isolated by centrifugation and then cryopreserved. V is cut by 0 bases and J by 3 bases, and the space between the germline ends is 12 bases. There are 14 amino acids in the CDR3, from cysteine to phenylalanine inclusive. The DNA shown is the 42-base CDR3, in frame from base 1. Taken from the germline V gene (reference sequence), the CDR1 and CDR2 loops are GTSNPN and SVGIG. Genomic DNA was extracted with the Qiagen DNeasy kit from unsorted PBMCs and from negatively selected CD4+ and CD8+ fractions. Using primers that anneal to V and J segments, immunoSEQ multiplex PCR amplified the TCR beta CDR3 regions. A synthetic immune receptor repertoire was used to minimize amplification bias, and any residual bias was removed computationally once sequencing was done. The original pipeline was this. Custom Python scripts were used to quantify repertoire diversity as the Shannon entropy index. The unsorted, CD4+ and CD8+ repertoires were each analyzed separately, with the exception of combined analyses, where CD4+ and CD8+ sequences were merged in silico. TCRdb's version of the immuneACCESS table is confined to in-frame rearrangements and falls short of the full clone set. An unresolved V gene accounts for under half of the shortfall where checked; the remainder is of unknown origin. V and J calls and clone size are given by that table; D and trimming were obtained from the DNA. This sample gives about 17,000 clones in total; 75% to 95% of them show up just once. 6.9% of the sample is taken by the ten largest.

As regards this clone: Its antigen is currently not known. Qualities for individual bases were not recorded, and no much larger clone is one base off.

The TCR sequence derives from a human donor with classical Hodgkin lymphoma. Sequences were obtained from peripheral blood mononuclear cells (PBMCs). Rearrangement joined TRBV30 to TRBJ2-7; the D gene lacks a confident call. The DNA reads TGTGCCTGGAGTGTAGGTAGCCATCTCTACGAGCAGTACTTC. The translation is CAWSVGSHLYEQYF.